This T cell receptor beta chain was identified during a study of T cells in Graves' hyperthyroidism and ophthalmopathy. Findings and caveats of the study: Among clonotypes expanded in thyroid above 0.001, most were also found in blood. The model foresaw ophthalmopathy a median approximately 6.1 months prior to onset.

Uncontrolled infection, other autoimmune disease, pregnancy or lactation barred patients from enrollment. This CDR3 spans 11 amino acids. The germline V gene has CDR1 SGHTA and CDR2 FQGTGA. Trimming pared 5 bases from V and 16 bases from J, leaving 15 bases between. Turning to this clonotype: Its antigen is still unknown.

The investigators amplified TCR beta CDR3 regions from RNA transcripts. The TCR CDR3 was amplified in a first-round RT-PCR using the HTBI primer set. TCRdb re-called the multiplex PCR reads with MiXCR, one entry per CDR3 protein. This table holds about 640,000 distinct CDR3 sequences, roughly 45% found once. Input material: peripheral blood or thyroid tissue (not recorded which). The receptor comes from an adult man with Graves' disease, either hyperthyroidism or ophthalmopathy (not recorded which). V usage is TRBV7-3 and J usage is TRBJ1-5; possible D gene TRBD1, 5 bases. The CDR3 region is CASSPGAACHF. The CDR3 DNA reads TGTGCCAGCAGCCCCGGGGCGGCATGTCATTTT.